The 27 T cell receptor beta chains below were found in one sample sequenced in a study of T cell repertoires in cytomegalovirus infection. Using its own MiXCR run on the reads, TCRdb lists one record per CDR3 protein. The repertoire holds fewer than 250,000 distinct CDR3 sequences, with 22% as singletons. The material sequenced was CD8+ T cells from PBMCs. The receptors come from a human donor in good health (CMV status not recorded). Some clones in this sample may be carry-over from other donors' samples.

This clonotype has only a few counts. The chain links TRBV18 to TRBJ2-7, with 8 bases aligning to TRBD1. Trimming removed 0 bases from V and 3 bases from J; junction bases left unmatched: 7. Germline V CDR1 and CDR2: KGHSH, LQKENI. CDR3 length: 16 residues. The CDR3 region has the DNA TGTGCCAGCTCACCACCCCCGGACAGGGTCCACTACGAGCAGTACTTC. Its translation: CASSPPPDRVHYEQYF.

This clonotype has a count of ten or more. This chain joins TRBV7-2 and TRBJ1-2; D is ambiguous. The germline gives CDR1 SGHTA, CDR2 FQGNSA. Trimming left V 4 bases short and J 4 bases short, with 16 bases between. This CDR3 spans 15 amino acids. This CDR3 reads CASSWLPGNPYGYTF. CDR3 nucleotide sequence: TGTGCCAGCAGCTGGCTGCCTGGGAACCCCTATGGCTACACCTTC.

This clonotype was detected only a few times. V and J are TRBV10-2 and TRBJ1-4, with a tentative D call TRBD1 (5 bases). Trimming pared 4 bases from V and 12 bases from J, leaving 21 bases between. The germline V gene encodes CDR1 WSHSY and CDR2 SAAADI. This CDR3 is 15 amino acids long. CDR3 coding DNA: TGCGCCAGCAGTGGCCTTCAGGGCGGGGAAACGGAACTGTTTTTT. It yields the protein CASSGLQGGETELFF.

This clonotype was seen a handful of times. V gene TRBV27 combines with J gene TRBJ1-2, with TRBD1 as a possible D gene (5 bases). The CDR3 consists of 16 residues. V lost 0 bases to trimming and J lost 0 bases, with 11 bases between them. Per the germline V gene, CDR1 is MNHEY and CDR2 is SMNVEV (reference sequence). The CDR3 coding sequence is TGTGCCAGCAGTTTATCCCAGGGCCCGGCTAACTATGGCTACACCTTC. Translated, it gives CASSLSQGPANYGYTF.

This clonotype appeared many times. The chain links TRBV11-1 to TRBJ1-1, with unresolved D. This CDR3 has 16 residues. Germline-derived CDR1 and CDR2 are SGHAT and FQDESV (reference sequence). Deletions cut 0 bases from V and 3 bases from J, with 14 bases between. For the CDR3, the DNA is TGTGCCAGCAGCTTAGCGTCGGTACACTCTTACACTGAAGCTTTCTTT. This sequence encodes CASSLASVHSYTEAFF.

This clonotype appeared many times. The chain joins TRBV28 to TRBJ2-7; 8 bases line up with TRBD1. The CDR3 has 16 residues. Per the germline V gene, CDR1 is MDHEN and CDR2 is SYDVKM. The J segment lost 0 bases and the V segment lost 4 bases, leaving 8 bases of the junction unmatched. CDR3 sequence: CASSSTTGVHSYEQYF. DNA of the CDR3: TGTGCCAGCAGTTCAACGACAGGGGTACACTCCTACGAGCAGTACTTC. The full variable domain, completed using reference TRBV28 and TRBJ2-7, is DVKVTQSSRYLVKRTGEKVFLECVQDMDHENMFWYRQDPGLGLRLIYFSYDVKMKEKGDIPEGYSVSREKKERFSLILESASTNQTSMYLCASSSTTGVHSYEQYFGPGTRLTVT.

The chain carries TRBV12-3 or TRBV12-4 and TRBJ2-7; D gene unclear. CDR3 length: 12 amino acids. The ends were cut back, 7 bases at V and 4 bases at J, with 11 bases in the middle. CDR3 sequence (DNA): TGTGCCAGCACTGTCCTGGGGTACGAGCAGTACTTC. Its protein product is CASTVLGYEQYF.

This clonotype was detected only a few times. This chain joins TRBV12-3 or TRBV12-4 and TRBJ2-1, with D possibly matching TRBD1 (5 bases). V gave up 3 bases and J gave up 7 bases, with 10 bases separating them. CDR3 length equals 13 residues. CDR3 bases: TGTGCCAGCAGTTTGGTCAGGGTGAATGAGCAGTTCTTC. Translated: CASSLVRVNEQFF.

In this sample, this clonotype turned up many times. In nucleotides, the CDR3 is TGTGCCAGCAGTTACTACAGGGCAAGGACAGATACGCAGTATTTT. Translating it yields CASSYYRARTDTQYF. The chain carries TRBV27 and TRBJ2-3; D may be TRBD1 (6 bases). V lost 4 bases to trimming and J lost 3 bases, with 14 bases between them. CDR3 length: 15 amino acids. Germline CDR1 reads MNHEY; CDR2 reads SMNVEV (reference sequence).

The chain joins TRBV7-9 to TRBJ2-2; the D gene is possibly TRBD1 (6 bases). CDR1 SEHNR and CDR2 FQNEAQ come from the germline V gene (reference sequence). The V and J ends lost 8 bases and 2 bases respectively, with 9 bases between them. The CDR3 is 13 residues long. CDR3 DNA: TGTGCCAGCCAGGACAGTAACACCGGGGAGCTGTTTTTT. It is translated as CASQDSNTGELFF. The whole variable domain, remainder taken from reference TRBV7-9 and TRBJ2-2, is DTGVSQNPRHKITKRGQNVTFRCDPISEHNRLYWYRQTLGQGPEFLTYFQNEAQLEKSRLLSDRFSAERPKGSFSTLEIQRTEQGDSAMYLCASQDSNTGELFFGEGSRLTVL.

This clonotype has at least ten counts. The chain employs TRBV4-1 and TRBJ2-1, with TRBD2 matching over 8 bases. V was clipped by 5 bases and J by 8 bases; unmatched bases: 17. Germline CDR1 and CDR2: MGHRA and YSYEKL. This CDR3 is 17 amino acids long. As DNA, the CDR3 is TGCGCCAGCAGCTACACACAGACTAGCGATACGTCCTATGAGCAGTTCTTC. Protein: CASSYTQTSDTSYEQFF.

The V and J genes are TRBV20-1 and TRBJ1-1, with no clear D. The ends were cut back, 0 bases at V and 2 bases at J, with 7 bases in the middle. The CDR3 covers 13 residues. Germline V gene data show CDR1 as DFQATT and CDR2 as SNEGSKA (reference sequence). In DNA, the CDR3 is TGCAGTGCTAGAGACGAGCCTAACACTGAAGCTTTCTTT. This codes for CSARDEPNTEAFF.

The V gene is TRBV5-4, the J gene TRBJ1-3; no clear D. The germline V and J ends were trimmed by 0 bases and 0 bases, with 10 bases remaining between them. The CDR3 loop spans 16 amino acids. CDR1 SGHNT and CDR2 YYREEE come from the germline V gene (reference sequence). CDR3 protein: CASSLVDSGSGNTIYF. CDR3 sequence (DNA): TGTGCCAGCAGCTTGGTGGACTCCGGCTCTGGAAACACCATATATTTT.

The chain joins TRBV12-3 or TRBV12-4 to TRBJ2-3; the D is unclear. CDR3 length: 16 residues. V lost 3 bases and J 0 bases, leaving 13 bases between the germline ends. The CDR3 loop reads CASSFFLASSTDTQYF. CDR3 bases: TGTGCCAGCAGTTTTTTCCTGGCCAGTAGCACAGATACGCAGTATTTT.

This clonotype appeared a few times. The chain couples TRBV3-1 to TRBJ2-3; 7 nucleotides match TRBD2. The CDR3 is 16 residues long. V trimming: 0 bases; J trimming: 3 bases; junction bases outside the gene matches: 6. Germline V gene sequence: CDR1 LGHDT, CDR2 YNNKEL (reference sequence). The CDR3 nucleotides are TGTGCCAGCAGCCAAGATTACGGGACTATTACAGATACGCAGTATTTT. Translating it yields CASSQDYGTITDTQYF.

This clonotype was counted at least ten times. The rearrangement uses TRBV7-2 and TRBJ2-1; 8 bases match TRBD2. With V trimmed by 4 bases and J by 4 bases, 6 bases remained unmatched. Germline loops: CDR1 SGHTA, CDR2 FQGNSA. The CDR3 runs to 15 residues. In nucleotides, the CDR3 is TGTGCCAGCAGCTACCTGGGACTAGATTACAATGAGCAGTTCTTC. This codes for CASSYLGLDYNEQFF.

This clonotype was counted many times. The chain recombines TRBV7-2 with TRBJ2-2; D ambiguous. The CDR3 is 12 residues long. The V end lost 5 bases, the J end lost 0 bases, and 1 base lay between the germline ends. The V gene's germline CDR1 is SGHTA and CDR2 FQGNSA. The CDR3 reads CASSANTGELFF. The DNA of the CDR3 is TGTGCCAGCAGCGCGAACACCGGGGAGCTGTTTTTT.

The rearrangement uses TRBV29-1 and TRBJ1-2, with D possibly being TRBD1 (5 bases). CDR3 size: 14 residues. Germline V lookup: CDR1 SQVTM, CDR2 ANQGSEA. V was trimmed by 4 bases and J by 9 bases, leaving 21 bases between them. The CDR3 sequence is CSVVSGLGPYCYTF. In DNA, the CDR3 is TGCAGCGTTGTATCCGGGCTGGGACCGTATTGCTACACCTTC.

At least ten counts were recorded for this clonotype. This chain uses TRBV20-1 with TRBJ2-7; 7 bases are shared with TRBD2. The germline gives CDR1 DFQATT, CDR2 SNEGSKA (reference sequence). The CDR3 has 12 amino acids. J lost 3 bases, V lost 2 bases, and 1 base had no gene match. In DNA form, the CDR3 reads TGCAGTGCTAGACGGGGGGACTACGAGCAGTACTTC. This encodes CSARRGDYEQYF.

A single count supports this clonotype. The J gene is TRBJ2-3, the V gene TRBV7-9; a possible D gene is TRBD2 (7 bases). Trimming took 3 bases from V and 5 from J, leaving 18 bases between them. This CDR3 is 16 amino acids long. Germline loops: CDR1 SEHNR, CDR2 FQNEAQ (reference sequence). CDR3 amino acids: CASSFLVGGLGDTQYF. The DNA for the CDR3 is TGTGCCAGCAGCTTTTTGGTGGGGGGGCTTGGAGATACGCAGTATTTT.

V gene TRBV7-8 combines with J gene TRBJ1-4; 7 bases are a match to TRBD1. CDR3 size: 16 residues. The germline V gene has CDR1 SGHVS and CDR2 FQNEAQ. The V gene end was trimmed by 3 bases and the J gene end by 5 bases; junction bases not matched to a gene: 9. The CDR3 is CASSLGSTGKNEKLFF. CDR3 DNA: TGTGCCAGCAGCTTGGGATCGACAGGGAAAAATGAAAAACTGTTTTTT. The full variable domain, rest sourced from reference TRBV7-8 and TRBJ1-4, is GAGVSQSPRYKVAKRGQDVALRCDPISGHVSLFWYQQALGQGPEFLTYFQNEAQLDKSGLPSDRFFAERPEGSVSTLKIQRTQQEDSAVYLCASSLGSTGKNEKLFFGSGTQLSVL.

This chain uses TRBV20-1 with TRBJ1-1; D gene unclear. Germline-derived CDR1 and CDR2 are DFQATT and SNEGSKA (reference sequence). Trimming pared 6 bases from V and 2 bases from J, leaving 13 bases between. The CDR3 length is 13 residues. Written as DNA, the CDR3 is TGCAGTGCAGATCGAGGGTTCAACACTGAAGCTTTCTTT. It specifies CSADRGFNTEAFF.

The CDR3 bases are TGTGCCAGCAGCCACATCTCCCATTCCTACCGGACAGATACGCAGTATTTT. Translating gives CASSHISHSYRTDTQYF. V usage is TRBV7-9 and J usage is TRBJ2-3; D remains unclear. CDR3 size: 17 residues. CDR1 is SEHNR, CDR2 FQNEAQ, per germline (reference sequence). Trimming stripped 5 bases from V and 3 bases from J, with 21 bases between.

The sample holds a few counts of this clonotype. This sequence joins TRBV7-6 and TRBJ2-1, with 14 bases lining up with TRBD2. Germline V gene sequence: CDR1 SGHVS, CDR2 FNYEAQ. V was pared by 4 bases and J by 8 bases, with 7 bases of the junction left unmatched. The CDR3 covers 16 residues. The CDR3 coding sequence is TGTGCCAGCAGCTCTTGGACTAGCGGGGGGCCCGATGAGCAGTTCTTC. Translation: CASSSWTSGGPDEQFF.

The chain carries TRBV20-1 and TRBJ2-5; 9 bases fit TRBD2. V lost 0 bases and J lost 1; bases outside the gene matches: 6. Germline lookup yields CDR1 DFQATT and CDR2 SNEGSKA (reference sequence). CDR3 length: 16 amino acids. CDR3 residues: CSARDTQRGVQETQYF. As DNA, the CDR3 is TGCAGTGCTAGAGATACCCAGCGGGGGGTCCAAGAGACCCAGTACTTC.

This clonotype was seen only a few times. This sequence joins TRBV19 and TRBJ1-1; unclear D gene. From germline, CDR1 is LNHDA and CDR2 SQIVND (reference sequence). V was shortened by 7 bases and J by 3 bases, with 9 bases between the two germline ends. The CDR3 has 12 residues. The CDR3 loop is CASKTGYTEAFF. As DNA, the CDR3 is TGTGCCAGTAAAACGGGATACACTGAAGCTTTCTTT.

This clonotype was seen ten or more times. This chain joins TRBV11-2 and TRBJ2-7; 8 nucleotides match TRBD1. There are 14 residues in the CDR3. CDR1 and CDR2 from the germline V gene are SGHAT and FQNNGV. Trimming removed 1 base from V and 5 bases from J; junction bases left unmatched: 4. CDR3 region: CASSLVSGGDEQYF. The CDR3 DNA sequence: TGTGCCAGCAGCTTAGTGTCAGGGGGCGACGAGCAGTACTTC.